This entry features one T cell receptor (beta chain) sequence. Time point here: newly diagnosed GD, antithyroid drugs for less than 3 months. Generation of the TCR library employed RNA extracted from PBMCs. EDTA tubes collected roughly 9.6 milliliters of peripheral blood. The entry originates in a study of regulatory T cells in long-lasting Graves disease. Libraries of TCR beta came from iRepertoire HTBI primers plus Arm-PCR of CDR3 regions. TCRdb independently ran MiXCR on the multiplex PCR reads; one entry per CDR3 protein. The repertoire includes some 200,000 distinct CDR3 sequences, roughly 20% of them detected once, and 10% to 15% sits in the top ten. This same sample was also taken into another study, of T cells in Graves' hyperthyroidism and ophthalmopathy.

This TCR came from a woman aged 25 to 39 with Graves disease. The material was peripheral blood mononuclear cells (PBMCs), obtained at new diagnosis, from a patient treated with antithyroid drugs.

This CDR3 reads CASSWLAAGYEETQYF. Written as DNA, the CDR3 is TGTGCCAGCAGCTGGCTCGCAGCGGGATATGAAGAGACCCAGTACTTC. This rearrangement joins TRBV7-2 to TRBJ2-5, with 7 bases lining up with TRBD2. Germline CDR1 and CDR2: SGHTA and FQGNSA. The trim removed 4 bases at V and 3 bases at J, leaving 11 bases unmatched. The CDR3 has 16 residues.